The rows below give T cell receptor beta chains drawn from one sample of a study of blood T cell repertoires in COVID-19. TCRdb's copy holds only in-frame clones and misses some; the assay was immunoSEQ multiplex PCR. The sample includes hundreds of thousands of clones, around 87% of them seen just once. Sequenced input: PBMCs or T cells enriched from blood (not recorded which). Every receptor here comes from a man aged 30-40 years who had recovered from COVID-19. The CDR3 runs from the conserved cysteine through the conserved F or W. D genes are given only for firm matches. The size entry is marked missing in some rows and otherwise reads once, few, many or a size class.

J	length	D	V	size	DNA	CDR3
TRBJ2-1	12	.	TRBV12-3/TRBV12-4	.	TGTGCCAGCAGTCCCACTTACAATGAGCAGTTCTTC	CASSPTYNEQFF
TRBJ1-1	16	TRBD1	TRBV27	once	TGTGCCAGCAGTCGACCTCGACGCACAGGGGGCACTGAAGCTTTCTTT	CASSRPRRTGGTEAFF
TRBJ2-7	14	TRBD1	TRBV10-1	.	TGCGCCACTGCTAAAGGACAGGGGCTGAACGAGCAGTACTTC	CATAKGQGLNEQYF
TRBJ2-5	12	TRBD2	TRBV29-1	.	TGCAGCGTTCATAGCGGGAAGGCGACCCAGTACTTC	CSVHSGKATQYF
TRBJ2-7	13	TRBD1	TRBV6-5	.	TGTGCCAGCAGCCGCCCCGGGACAGTCCAGCAGTACTTC	CASSRPGTVQQYF
TRBJ1-3	15	.	TRBV28	.	TGTGCCAGCAGTTTACCACCAGGGTCTGGAAACACCATATATTTT	CASSLPPGSGNTIYF
TRBJ1-6	16	TRBD1	TRBV6-5	.	TGTGCCAGCAGTTACCCCGCGGACAGGGGAAATTCACCCCTCCACTTT	CASSYPADRGNSPLHF
TRBJ1-2	14	TRBD1	TRBV19	.	TGTGCCAGTAGAGCAGACAGGGCCAACTATGGCTACACCTTC	CASRADRANYGYTF
TRBJ1-3	12	.	TRBV7-2	.	TGTGCCAGCAGCCCCATTGGAAACACCATATATTTT	CASSPIGNTIYF
TRBJ1-1	13	.	TRBV27	few	TGTGCCAGCAGTTCCCGGACACCCACTGAAGCTTTCTTT	CASSSRTPTEAFF
TRBJ2-3	12	.	TRBV10-3	.	TGTGCCACCAGTTTTAGGGGTGATACGCAGTATTTT	CATSFRGDTQYF
TRBJ2-3	15	TRBD2	TRBV29-1	.	TGCAGCGTTAAAACAGTTCTAGCGGGCACAGATACGCAGTATTTT	CSVKTVLAGTDTQYF
TRBJ1-1	14	.	TRBV18	.	TGTGCCAGCTCGCCAGTGCAGGGGAACACTGAAGCTTTCTTT	CASSPVQGNTEAFF
TRBJ2-5	13	.	TRBV11-2	.	TGTGCCAGCAGCCGGAGTAGGCAAGAGACCCAGTACTTC	CASSRSRQETQYF
TRBJ2-2	18	TRBD2	TRBV18	.	TGTGCCAGCTCACCATACGGGCTAGCGGGAGTTGACACCGGGGAGCTGTTTTTT	CASSPYGLAGVDTGELFF
TRBJ1-1	12	.	TRBV11-2	.	TGTGCCAGCAGCCTCCCAGGGGTTGAAGCTTTCTTT	CASSLPGVEAFF